This T cell receptor beta chain was recorded in a study of cytomegalovirus exposure and HLA in healthy donors. General study results and limits: Later analysis demonstrated an association between a missense DCLRE1C variant and TCR beta V- and J-gene trimming.

This clone was seen just once. No antigen is known for it. This PCR relied on a set of 60 Vbeta primers and 13 Jbeta primers. Assay: immunoSEQ multiplex PCR; the TCRdb copy retains only in-frame clones and omits some. The sample consists of roughly 140,000 clones, roughly 64% of them appearing once. CDR1 and CDR2 (germline): LNHDA, SQIVND (reference sequence). Trimming removed 4 bases at V and 5 bases at J, with 17 bases between. CDR3 length: 15 residues. The sequenced sample was PBMCs. This sequence joins TRBV19 and TRBJ1-1; D ambiguous. The source of this sequence is a woman younger than 45 in good health and CMV-seropositive. CDR3 amino acids: CASSTAHRGGTEAFF. As DNA, the CDR3 is TGTGCCAGTAGTACCGCGCACCGGGGTGGAACTGAAGCTTTCTTT.